This entry lists 16 T cell receptor beta chains sequenced from one sample in a study of quantifying T cell responses using KT2 cells. Background on the study: Reverse transcription used primers in the TCR alpha and beta constant regions.

Each cDNA got a UMI-containing oligo ligated at its 3' end. First-round PCR used three to five cycles and beta primers RC1.1 and RC1.2 covering TRBC1 and TRBC2. TCRdb reprocessed the UMI-ligation and nested PCR reads with MiXCR, giving one entry per CDR3 protein. Here the sample spans under 35,000 distinct CDR3 sequences, around 10% being singletons. Source material: PBMCs spiked with cells of the T cell clone KT2. These receptor sequences come from a human donor.

The rearrangement joins TRBV29-1 to TRBJ2-2; D is possibly TRBD2 (5 bases). V was cut by 7 bases and J by 1 base, with 13 bases left in between. Germline-derived CDR1 and CDR2 are SQVTM and ANQGSEA. The CDR3 totals 14 residues. Here the CDR3 reads CSAGRAQNTGELFF. The CDR3 DNA follows: TGCAGCGCTGGGCGGGCGCAGAACACCGGGGAGCTGTTTTTT.

The table lists this clonotype with many counts. J is TRBJ1-3 and V is TRBV4-1; D remains ambiguous. V was shortened by 1 base and J by 0 bases, with 13 bases between the two germline ends. Per germline, CDR1 MGHRA and CDR2 YSYEKL. The CDR3 is 17 residues long. CDR3 protein: CASSQGGGRGSGNTIYF. The CDR3 DNA sequence: TGCGCCAGCAGCCAAGGAGGTGGGAGAGGCTCTGGAAACACCATATATTTT.

The table lists this clonotype with a few counts. The chain joins TRBV10-3 to TRBJ2-2; D call uncertain. V dropped 5 bases and J dropped 6 bases, with 10 bases sitting between them. The CDR3 covers 13 residues. CDR1 and CDR2 from the germline V gene are ENHRY and SYGVKD. The CDR3 nucleotides read TGTGCCATCAGTCACGAACTACCCGGGGAGCTGTTTTTT. It is translated as CAISHELPGELFF.

This clonotype is medium-sized within its sample. The rearrangement uses TRBV20-1 and TRBJ2-1, with 12 positions matching TRBD1. Germline loops: CDR1 DFQATT, CDR2 SNEGSKA (reference sequence). This CDR3 has 17 amino acids. The trim removed 6 bases at V and 0 bases at J, leaving 9 bases unmatched. This CDR3 reads CSAPGQGAISSYNEQFF. The CDR3 DNA follows: TGCAGTGCACCGGGACAGGGGGCGATAAGCTCCTACAATGAGCAGTTCTTC.

The gene calls are TRBV7-9 and TRBJ2-7; a possible D gene is TRBD1 (5 bases). From germline, CDR1 is SEHNR and CDR2 FQNEAQ (reference sequence). Trimming took 2 bases from V and 5 from J, leaving 16 bases between them. This CDR3 has 15 amino acids. CDR3: CASSLISGCGNEQYF. CDR3 DNA: TGTGCCAGCAGCTTAATCTCAGGGTGTGGGAACGAGCAGTACTTC.

V is TRBV24-1 and J is TRBJ2-1; 9 nucleotides match TRBD2. The CDR3 consists of 16 residues. V gave up 3 bases and J gave up 5 bases; unmatched junction bases: 7. Per the germline V gene, CDR1 is KGHDR and CDR2 is SFDVKD. CDR3 DNA sequence: TGTGCCACCAGTGATCGTAGCGGGAGTGGGAACAATGAGCAGTTCTTC. This sequence encodes CATSDRSGSGNNEQFF.

This chain connects TRBV18 to TRBJ1-1; D is perhaps TRBD1 (5 bases). The CDR3 runs to 13 residues. The V end lost 4 bases, the J end lost 6 bases, and 12 bases lay between the germline ends. Germline V gene data show CDR1 as KGHSH and CDR2 as LQKENI. The CDR3 region has the DNA TGTGCCAGCTCACAACGGCAGGGTTCTGAAGCTTTCTTT. This codes for CASSQRQGSEAFF.

This clonotype appeared many times. V and J are TRBV19 and TRBJ2-1; D ambiguous. V was trimmed by 5 bases and J by 7 bases, leaving 6 bases between them. The germline CDR1 and CDR2 sequences are LNHDA and SQIVND (reference sequence). This CDR3 comprises 11 residues. This CDR3 reads CASSAHNEQFF. The CDR3 DNA follows: TGTGCCAGTAGTGCCCATAATGAGCAGTTCTTC.

This clonotype was found a few times. The chain has TRBV5-6 and TRBJ2-6, with 7 bases fitting TRBD1. The CDR3 spans 15 residues. Germline loops: CDR1 SGHDT, CDR2 YYEEEE. Trimming took 3 bases from V and 0 from J; bases not matched to a gene: 0. The CDR3 DNA is TGTGCCAGCAGCTGGACAGGCTCTGGGGCCAACGTCCTGACTTTC. This gives the protein CASSWTGSGANVLTF.

The chain combines TRBV20-1 with TRBJ2-1, with 10 bases fitting TRBD1. Trimming removed 6 bases from V and 4 bases from J; junction bases left unmatched: 9. The CDR3 is 15 residues long. Per the germline V gene, CDR1 is DFQATT and CDR2 is SNEGSKA (reference sequence). CDR3 bases: TGCAGTGCGCCGTCCGGGACAGGGGCTTACAATGAGCAGTTCTTC. Translating gives CSAPSGTGAYNEQFF.

This clonotype was seen only a few times. The chain carries TRBV6-5 and TRBJ1-5, with D unclear. This CDR3 contains 13 residues. Germline-derived CDR1 and CDR2 are MNHEY and SVGAGI. The ends were cut back, 0 bases at V and 3 bases at J, with 3 bases in the middle. CDR3: CASSYSANQPQHF. CDR3 sequence (DNA): TGTGCCAGCAGTTACTCAGCCAATCAGCCCCAGCATTTT.

This clonotype showed up just a few times. V usage is TRBV2 and J usage is TRBJ2-1, with 10 positions matching TRBD1. Losses at the gene ends were 8 bases for V and 7 bases for J; bases not matched to a gene: 8. CDR1 is SNHLY, CDR2 FYNNEI, per germline. The CDR3 is 14 residues long. The CDR3 nucleotides are TGTGCCAGCCCCGGGACAGGGGTTTTGAATGAGCAGTTCTTC. Its translation is CASPGTGVLNEQFF.

This clonotype was seen only a few times. This chain connects TRBV30 to TRBJ2-7, with 7 bases that match TRBD2. CDR3 size: 14 residues. Germline V gene data show CDR1 as GTSNPN and CDR2 as SVGIG (reference sequence). V gave up 0 bases and J gave up 6 bases; unmatched junction bases: 8. CDR3 loop: CAWSVGGSTSEQYF. The CDR3 nucleotides read TGTGCCTGGAGTGTAGGCGGGAGTACATCCGAGCAGTACTTC.

This clonotype occurred a few times. The CDR3 DNA reads as TGTGCCAGCAGCTTAGCCATAAACACCGGGGAGCTGTTTTTT. Its translation: CASSLAINTGELFF. The J gene is TRBJ2-2, the V gene TRBV7-2; D unclear. Germline V gene sequence: CDR1 SGHTA, CDR2 FQGNSA. The length of the CDR3 is 14 residues. Deletions cut 0 bases from V and 2 bases from J, with 4 bases between.

The CDR3 loop reads CATSRDPGSSQPQHF. DNA of the CDR3: TGTGCCACCAGCAGAGACCCGGGGTCAAGTCAGCCCCAGCATTTT. The chain links TRBV15 to TRBJ1-5; no firm D call. CDR3 length equals 15 residues. Germline values: CDR1 LNHNV, CDR2 YYDKDF (reference sequence). Trimming cost V 0 bases and J 6 bases, with 12 bases left between them.

This clonotype has more than one count but fewer than ten. The chain uses TRBV27 and TRBJ1-6; D unresolved. Germline V gene lookup returns CDR1 MNHEY and CDR2 SMNVEV (reference sequence). There are 15 residues in the CDR3. V lost 2 bases, J lost 7 bases, and 12 bases lay in between. The CDR3 sequence: CASSLRSGRNSPLHF. In DNA, the CDR3 is TGTGCCAGCAGTTTACGTTCGGGCAGAAATTCACCCCTCCACTTT.